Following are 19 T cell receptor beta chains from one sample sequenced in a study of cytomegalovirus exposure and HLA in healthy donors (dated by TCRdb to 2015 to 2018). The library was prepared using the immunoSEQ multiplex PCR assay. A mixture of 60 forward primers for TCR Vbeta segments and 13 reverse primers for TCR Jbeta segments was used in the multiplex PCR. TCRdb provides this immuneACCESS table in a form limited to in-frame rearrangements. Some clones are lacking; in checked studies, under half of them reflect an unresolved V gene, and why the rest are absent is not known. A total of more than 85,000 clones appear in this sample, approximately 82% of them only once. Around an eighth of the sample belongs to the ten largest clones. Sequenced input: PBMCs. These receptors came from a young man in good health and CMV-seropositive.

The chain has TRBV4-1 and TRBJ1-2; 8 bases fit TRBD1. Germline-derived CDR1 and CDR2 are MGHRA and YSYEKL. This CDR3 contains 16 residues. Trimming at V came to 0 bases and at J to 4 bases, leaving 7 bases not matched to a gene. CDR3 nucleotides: TGCGCCAGCAGCCAAGATCCCCGACAGGGGATCTATGGCTACACCTTC. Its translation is CASSQDPRQGIYGYTF.

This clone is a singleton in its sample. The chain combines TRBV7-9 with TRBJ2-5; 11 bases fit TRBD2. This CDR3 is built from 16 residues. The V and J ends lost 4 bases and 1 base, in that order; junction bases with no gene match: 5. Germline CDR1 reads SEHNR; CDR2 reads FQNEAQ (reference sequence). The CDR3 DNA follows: TGTGCCAGCAGCTGGGGGACTAGCGGACGCCAAGAGACCCAGTACTTC. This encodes CASSWGTSGRQETQYF.

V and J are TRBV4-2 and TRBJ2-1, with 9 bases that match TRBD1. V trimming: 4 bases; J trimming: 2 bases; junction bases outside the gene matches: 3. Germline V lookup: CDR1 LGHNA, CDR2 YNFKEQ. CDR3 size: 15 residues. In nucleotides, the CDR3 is TGTGCCAGCAGCCCAGGGACAGGGCCCTACAATGAGCAGTTCTTC. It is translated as CASSPGTGPYNEQFF.

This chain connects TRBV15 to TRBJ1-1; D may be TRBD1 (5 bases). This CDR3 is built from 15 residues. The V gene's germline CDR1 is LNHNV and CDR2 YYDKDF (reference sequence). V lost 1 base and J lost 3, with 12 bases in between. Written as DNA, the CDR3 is TGTGCCACCAGCAGAGTCTGGGGCGGGGACACTGAAGCTTTCTTT. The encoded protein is CATSRVWGGDTEAFF.

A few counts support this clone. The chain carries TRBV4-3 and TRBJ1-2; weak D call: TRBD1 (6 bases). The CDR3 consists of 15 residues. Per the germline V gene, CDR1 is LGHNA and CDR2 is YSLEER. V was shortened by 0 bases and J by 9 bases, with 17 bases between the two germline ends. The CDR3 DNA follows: TGCGCCAGCAGCCAAGAGGTAGCCACAGGGTCACGCTACACCTTC. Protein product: CASSQEVATGSRYTF.

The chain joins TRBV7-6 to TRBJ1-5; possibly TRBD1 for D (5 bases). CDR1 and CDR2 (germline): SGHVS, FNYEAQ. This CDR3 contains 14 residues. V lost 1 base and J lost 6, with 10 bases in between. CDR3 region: CASSLGGIGQPQHF. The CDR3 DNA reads TGTGCCAGCAGCTTAGGGGGCATCGGTCAGCCCCAGCATTTT. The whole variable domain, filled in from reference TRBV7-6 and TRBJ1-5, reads GAGVSQSPRYKVTKRGQDVALRCDPISGHVSLYWYRQALGQGPEFLTYFNYEAQQDKSGLPNDRFSAERPEGSISTLTIQRTEQRDSAMYRCASSLGGIGQPQHFGDGTRLSIL.

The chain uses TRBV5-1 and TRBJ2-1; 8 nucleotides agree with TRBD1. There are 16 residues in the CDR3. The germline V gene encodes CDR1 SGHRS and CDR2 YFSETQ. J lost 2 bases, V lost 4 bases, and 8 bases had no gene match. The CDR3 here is CASSTRGRGPYNEQFF. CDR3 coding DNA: TGCGCCAGCAGCACCAGGGGCAGGGGGCCCTACAATGAGCAGTTCTTC.

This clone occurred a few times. Here the CDR3 reads CASSQGTGGHTEAFF. CDR3 DNA sequence: TGTGCCAGCAGCCAAGGAACAGGGGGACACACTGAAGCTTTCTTT. The rearrangement uses TRBV14 and TRBJ1-1; 8 bases map to TRBD1. CDR3 size: 15 residues. The J segment lost 3 bases and the V segment lost 1 base, leaving 4 bases of the junction unmatched. Looked up from germline, CDR1 is SGHDN and CDR2 is FVKESK.

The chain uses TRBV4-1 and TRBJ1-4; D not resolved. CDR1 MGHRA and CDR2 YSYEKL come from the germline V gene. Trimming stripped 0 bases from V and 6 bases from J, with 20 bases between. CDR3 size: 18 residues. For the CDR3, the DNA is TGCGCCAGCAGCCAAGATCAAATGGTCGGGGATCTCCATGAAAAACTGTTTTTT. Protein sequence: CASSQDQMVGDLHEKLFF.

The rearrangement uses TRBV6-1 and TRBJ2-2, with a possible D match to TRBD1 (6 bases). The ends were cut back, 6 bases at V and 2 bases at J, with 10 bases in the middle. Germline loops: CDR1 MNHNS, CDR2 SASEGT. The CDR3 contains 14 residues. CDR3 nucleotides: TGTGCCAGCAGGTCCAGGGGTAACACCGGGGAGCTGTTTTTT. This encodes CASRSRGNTGELFF.

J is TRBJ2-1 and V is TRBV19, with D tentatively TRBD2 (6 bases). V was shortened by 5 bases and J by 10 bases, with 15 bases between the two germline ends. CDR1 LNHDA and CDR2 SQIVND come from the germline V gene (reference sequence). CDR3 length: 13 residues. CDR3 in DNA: TGTGCCAGTAGTGTCGGACTACCTTGGGAGCAGTTCTTC. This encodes CASSVGLPWEQFF.

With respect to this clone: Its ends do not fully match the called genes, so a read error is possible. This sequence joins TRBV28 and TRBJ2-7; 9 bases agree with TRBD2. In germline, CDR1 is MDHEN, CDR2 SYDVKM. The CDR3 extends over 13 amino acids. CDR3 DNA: TGTGCCAGCAGGCGTTCGGGCGGGGGGGCCTTGCACTTC. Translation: CASRRSGGGALHF.

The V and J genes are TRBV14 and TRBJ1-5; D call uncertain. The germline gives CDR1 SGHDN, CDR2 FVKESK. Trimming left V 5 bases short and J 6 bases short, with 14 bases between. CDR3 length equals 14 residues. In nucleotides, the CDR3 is TGTGCCAGCAGCAGAGGAGGCTGGGGTCAGCCCCAGCATTTT. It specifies CASSRGGWGQPQHF.

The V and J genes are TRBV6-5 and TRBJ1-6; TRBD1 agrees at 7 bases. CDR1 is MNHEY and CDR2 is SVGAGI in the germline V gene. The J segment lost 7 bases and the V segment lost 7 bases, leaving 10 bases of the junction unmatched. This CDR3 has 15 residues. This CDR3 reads CASTQTGPLNSPLHF. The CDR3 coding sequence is TGTGCCAGCACCCAGACAGGGCCTCTAAATTCACCCCTCCACTTT.

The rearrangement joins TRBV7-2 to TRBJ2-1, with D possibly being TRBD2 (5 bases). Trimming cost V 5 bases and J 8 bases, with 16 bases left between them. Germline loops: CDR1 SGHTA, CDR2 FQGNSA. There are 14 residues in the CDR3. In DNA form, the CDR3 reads TGTGCCAGCAGCCGATTCGGGGTTGCCGATGAGCAGTTCTTC. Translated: CASSRFGVADEQFF.

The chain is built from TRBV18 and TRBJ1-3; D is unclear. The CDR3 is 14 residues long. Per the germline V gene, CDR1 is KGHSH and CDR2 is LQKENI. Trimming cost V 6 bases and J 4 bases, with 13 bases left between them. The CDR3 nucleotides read TGTGCCAGCTCGGCTGATAGCCAAGGAAACACCATATATTTT. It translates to CASSADSQGNTIYF.

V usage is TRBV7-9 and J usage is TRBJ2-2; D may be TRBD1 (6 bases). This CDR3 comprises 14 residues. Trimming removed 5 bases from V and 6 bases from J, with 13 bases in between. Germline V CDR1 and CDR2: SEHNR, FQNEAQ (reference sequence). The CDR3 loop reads CASSPGQKPGELFF. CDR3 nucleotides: TGTGCCAGCAGCCCCGGACAGAAGCCCGGGGAGCTGTTTTTT.

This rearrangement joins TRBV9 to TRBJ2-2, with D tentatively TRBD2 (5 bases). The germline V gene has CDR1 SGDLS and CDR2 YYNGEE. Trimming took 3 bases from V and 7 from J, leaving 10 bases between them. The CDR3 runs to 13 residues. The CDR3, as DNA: TGTGCCAGCAGCGCACGGGGTTACGGGGAGCTGTTTTTT. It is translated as CASSARGYGELFF.

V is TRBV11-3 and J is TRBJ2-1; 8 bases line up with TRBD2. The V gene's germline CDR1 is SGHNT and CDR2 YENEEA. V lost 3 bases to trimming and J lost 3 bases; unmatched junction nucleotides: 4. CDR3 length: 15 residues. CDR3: CASSLNRGGYNEQFF. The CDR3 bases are TGTGCCAGCAGCTTGAATCGGGGGGGCTACAATGAGCAGTTCTTC.